The 20 T cell receptor beta chains in this list originate from one sample, sequenced in a study of blood T cell repertoires in COVID-19. Assay used: immunoSEQ multiplex PCR; TCRdb lists only in-frame clones, some missing. The sample contains 90,000 to 130,000 clones, around four fifths of which appear only once. Sequencing was carried out using peripheral blood. The receptors here all came from a woman in her 70s with acute or convalescent COVID-19.

The V call is TRBV28, the J call TRBJ1-2; TRBD1 agrees at 7 bases. From germline, CDR1 is MDHEN and CDR2 SYDVKM. Trimming took 6 bases from V and 2 from J; bases not matched to a gene: 9. The CDR3 is 15 residues long. CDR3 loop: CASRDHRGRNYGYTF. The CDR3 DNA reads as TGTGCCAGCAGGGACCACAGGGGAAGAAACTATGGCTACACCTTC.

Concerning this clone: At one boundary the junction diverges from the germline segment, which might be a read error. The rearrangement joins TRBV27 to TRBJ1-1, with 10 nucleotides matching TRBD1. Germline CDR1 MNHEY, CDR2 SMNVEV (reference sequence). This CDR3 is built from 13 residues. In nucleotides, the CDR3 is TGTGCCAGCAGTTTAACCCGGGACAGGGGATGGATCTTT. It codes for CASSLTRDRGWIF.

The chain is built from TRBV5-1 and TRBJ2-6; 7 bases match TRBD1. Germline values: CDR1 SGHRS, CDR2 YFSETQ. The CDR3 covers 15 residues. With V trimmed by 8 bases and J by 4 bases, 9 bases remained unmatched. This CDR3 reads CASRVGGGGANVLTF. The CDR3 bases are TGCGCCAGTCGGGTAGGGGGCGGAGGGGCCAACGTCCTGACTTTC.

This rearrangement joins TRBV30 to TRBJ2-7; 12 bases map to TRBD2. CDR3 length: 17 amino acids. The J segment lost 2 bases and the V segment lost 2 bases, leaving 10 bases of the junction unmatched. Looked up from germline, CDR1 is GTSNPN and CDR2 is SVGIG (reference sequence). CDR3 amino acids: CAWSSRLAGAGTYEQYF. CDR3 nucleotide sequence: TGTGCCTGGAGTTCCAGACTAGCGGGGGCCGGGACCTACGAGCAGTACTTC.

V and J are TRBV3-1 (or the pseudogene TRBV3-2) and TRBJ2-3; 10 bases line up with TRBD2. This CDR3 is 14 amino acids long. V shed 0 bases and J 13 bases; nucleotides not matched to a gene: 7. The germline gives CDR1 LGHDT, CDR2 YNNKEL (reference sequence). The DNA for the CDR3 is TGTGCCAGCAGCCAAGATCCAACTAGCGGGGAAGAGTATTTT. Amino acid sequence: CASSQDPTSGEEYF.

This clone appeared a few times. The rearrangement uses TRBV5-1 and TRBJ1-5; a possible D gene is TRBD1 (6 bases). Trimming shortened V by 4 bases and J by 4 bases, and 15 bases separated the two germline ends. The germline V gene encodes CDR1 SGHRS and CDR2 YFSETQ. CDR3 length: 15 amino acids. The CDR3 here is CASSPGGQTNQPQHF. Here the CDR3 DNA reads TGCGCCAGCAGCCCGGGGGGGCAGACTAATCAGCCCCAGCATTTT.

V usage is TRBV2 and J usage is TRBJ2-3; D possibly corresponds to TRBD2 (5 bases). Germline lookup yields CDR1 SNHLY and CDR2 FYNNEI. The CDR3 length is 14 residues. V was clipped by 7 bases and J by 3 bases, with 14 bases between them. The CDR3 nucleotides are TGTGCCAGCATAAAGAGGGATAGGACAGATACGCAGTATTTT. The encoded protein is CASIKRDRTDTQYF.

The chain joins TRBV14 to TRBJ2-3; no reliable D call. The CDR3 contains 15 residues. V was clipped by 0 bases and J by 0 bases, with 7 bases between them. Germline CDR1 reads SGHDN; CDR2 reads FVKESK. In DNA form, the CDR3 reads TGTGCCAGCAGCCAAGACTGGGCGAGCACAGATACGCAGTATTTT. Translated, it gives CASSQDWASTDTQYF.

J is TRBJ1-3 and V is TRBV5-6; 8 nucleotides align to TRBD1. This CDR3 is 15 amino acids long. With 1 base clipped from V and 6 bases from J, the junction kept 6 bases outside the gene matches. Per the germline V gene, CDR1 is SGHDT and CDR2 is YYEEEE. The chain's CDR3 is CASSLPDRGVNTIYF. CDR3 sequence (DNA): TGTGCCAGCAGCTTGCCCGACAGGGGAGTAAACACCATATATTTT.

The V gene is TRBV10-3, the J gene TRBJ1-1; maybe TRBD1 (6 bases). Trimming took off 8 bases at V and 1 base at J, with 8 bases between the two ends. Germline V gene lookup returns CDR1 ENHRY and CDR2 SYGVKD. This CDR3 region has 12 residues. CDR3 loop: CAIATGNTEAFF. The CDR3 region has the DNA TGTGCCATCGCGACAGGGAACACTGAAGCTTTCTTT.

The chain joins TRBV6-5 to TRBJ1-5, with 8 bases aligning to TRBD1. V shed 6 bases and J 7 bases; nucleotides not matched to a gene: 11. CDR1 is MNHEY and CDR2 is SVGAGI in the germline V gene. This CDR3 contains 15 residues. CDR3 residues: CASRGRQGPEQPQHF. The CDR3 DNA follows: TGTGCCAGCAGAGGACGACAGGGGCCGGAACAGCCCCAGCATTTT.

V usage is TRBV29-1 and J usage is TRBJ2-1; 12 bases align to TRBD1. The germline gives CDR1 SQVTM, CDR2 ANQGSEA. The CDR3 covers 13 residues. The trim removed 4 bases at V and 8 bases at J, leaving 3 bases unmatched. CDR3 in amino acids: CSVGDRGPYEQFF. CDR3 coding DNA: TGCAGCGTTGGGGACAGGGGGCCTTATGAGCAGTTCTTC.

The CDR3 loop is CASSSTGIRAEKLFF. The CDR3 DNA follows: TGCGCCAGCAGCTCCACAGGGATTCGGGCTGAAAAACTGTTTTTT. The chain couples TRBV5-1 to TRBJ1-4, with a tentative D call TRBD1 (6 bases). Germline V gene sequence: CDR1 SGHRS, CDR2 YFSETQ. CDR3 length: 15 residues. V was trimmed by 3 bases and J by 7 bases, leaving 16 bases between them.

A few counts support this clone. The chain uses TRBV10-3 and TRBJ2-7; 8 bases map to TRBD1. The CDR3 spans 13 residues. The V gene's germline CDR1 is ENHRY and CDR2 SYGVKD. CDR3 sequence (DNA): TGTGCCATCTGTGAGACAGGGGCGGGGGAGCAGTACGTC. This sequence encodes CAICETGAGEQYV.

The chain joins TRBV2 to TRBJ2-2; TRBD2 might be the D (6 bases). Germline V gene data show CDR1 as SNHLY and CDR2 as FYNNEI. The CDR3 extends over 16 amino acids. Trimming took off 4 bases at V and 4 bases at J, with 16 bases between the two ends. The CDR3 loop is CASSAPRGKATGELFF. Here the CDR3 DNA reads TGTGCCAGCAGTGCTCCCCGCGGGAAAGCCACCGGGGAGCTGTTTTTT.

The V and J genes are TRBV7-2 and TRBJ2-7, with a possible D match to TRBD2 (6 bases). The CDR3 sequence is 13 residues long. Germline V lookup: CDR1 SGHTA, CDR2 FQGNSA. Deletions cut 1 base from V and 2 bases from J, with 6 bases between. CDR3 residues: CASSLERAYEQYF. DNA of the CDR3: TGTGCCAGCAGCTTAGAGCGGGCCTACGAGCAGTACTTC.

CDR3 nucleotides: TGTGCCATCAGCGGGGAAACTTTTCTGTCTTCCTCACCCCTCCACTTT. Amino acid sequence: CAISGETFLSSSPLHF. The chain has TRBV10-3 and TRBJ1-6; D is undetermined. This CDR3 comprises 16 residues. Trimming took 6 bases from V and 10 from J, leaving 22 bases between them. The germline gives CDR1 ENHRY, CDR2 SYGVKD.

The chain recombines TRBV7-2 with TRBJ1-6, with 7 bases identical to TRBD1. Germline CDR1 and CDR2: SGHTA and FQGNSA. CDR3 length equals 15 residues. V trimming: 1 base; J trimming: 9 bases; junction bases outside the gene matches: 6. CDR3 protein: CASSLGGQGGSPLHF. For the CDR3, the DNA is TGTGCCAGCAGCTTAGGAGGGCAGGGGGGTTCACCCCTCCACTTT.

The chain joins TRBV6-1 to TRBJ1-5; TRBD1 matches 7 bases. This CDR3 is 16 amino acids long. V shed 4 bases and J 2 bases; nucleotides not matched to a gene: 8. Per the germline V gene, CDR1 is MNHNS and CDR2 is SASEGT. The CDR3 DNA reads TGTGCCAGCAGTGGAGGAGGGGGCGGGGGCAATCAGCCCCAGCATTTT. Residues: CASSGGGGGGNQPQHF.

The chain links TRBV2 to TRBJ1-5, with 10 bases matching TRBD1. V gave up 7 bases and J gave up 0 bases; unmatched junction bases: 3. The germline V gene has CDR1 SNHLY and CDR2 FYNNEI. CDR3 size: 15 residues. The CDR3 DNA is TGTGCCAGCAAGGGACAGGGGTATAGCAATCAGCCCCAGCATTTT. Its protein product is CASKGQGYSNQPQHF.